Below, 31 T cell receptor beta chains from the same sample are listed, as sequenced in a study of T cells in Graves' hyperthyroidism and ophthalmopathy. It was RNA transcripts that yielded the amplified TCR beta CDR3 regions. Using the HTBI primer set, a first-round RT-PCR was run on the TCR CDR3. TCRdb reanalysed the multiplex PCR reads using MiXCR and keeps one entry per CDR3 protein. The sample consists of under 750,000 distinct CDR3 sequences, 18% of them appearing once. The sample taken for sequencing was blood. The receptors shown here come from a woman between 45 and 65 years old with Graves' hyperthyroidism that later progressed to Graves' ophthalmopathy.

This clonotype was counted between two and nine times. The chain uses TRBV27 and TRBJ2-7; no definite D call. The CDR3 spans 13 residues. The germline V and J ends were trimmed by 4 bases and 0 bases, with 7 bases remaining between them. Germline V CDR1 and CDR2: MNHEY, SMNVEV (reference sequence). In nucleotides, the CDR3 is TGTGCCAGCAGTTCCATTATCTCCTACGAGCAGTACTTC. Its translation is CASSSIISYEQYF.

The chain employs TRBV19 and TRBJ1-5; D remains ambiguous. V shed 2 bases and J shed 4 bases, with 9 bases lying between them. The germline CDR1 and CDR2 sequences are LNHDA and SQIVND (reference sequence). The CDR3 length is 14 residues. CDR3 region: CASSISENNQPQHF. CDR3 coding DNA: TGTGCCAGTAGTATATCTGAGAATAATCAGCCCCAGCATTTT.

In its sample, this clonotype was seen a few times. V usage is TRBV5-4 and J usage is TRBJ2-3; TRBD2 matches at 7 bases. This CDR3 contains 16 residues. Germline-derived CDR1 and CDR2 are SGHNT and YYREEE (reference sequence). The V and J ends lost 4 bases and 4 bases, in that order; junction bases with no gene match: 12. The CDR3 DNA follows: TGTGCCAGCAGCCCCCGAGGGGCTAGCGGCTCAGATACGCAGTATTTT. It is translated as CASSPRGASGSDTQYF.

This clonotype was picked up many times. V is TRBV3-1 and J is TRBJ2-5; D is undetermined. Trimming shortened V by 5 bases and J by 5 bases, and 9 bases separated the two germline ends. Per germline, CDR1 LGHDT and CDR2 YNNKEL (reference sequence). CDR3 size: 12 residues. CDR3 DNA sequence: TGTGCCAGCAGCGGCCCCTTGGAGACCCAGTACTTC. Translation gives CASSGPLETQYF.

This clonotype appeared many times. The chain uses TRBV12-3 or TRBV12-4 and TRBJ2-7; 9 bases are a match to TRBD1. V lost 6 bases and J lost 3; bases outside the gene matches: 6. This CDR3 contains 14 residues. The CDR3 spells CASSPGQGLYEQYF. In DNA, the CDR3 is TGTGCCAGCAGCCCGGGACAGGGCCTCTACGAGCAGTACTTC.

This clonotype was detected a few times. Compared with germline, one end of the junction differs, possibly owing to a read error. The genes are TRBV7-7 and TRBJ2-5; 14 bases line up with TRBD2. This CDR3 is built from 16 residues. Germline V gene lookup returns CDR1 SSHAT and CDR2 FNYEAQ (reference sequence). CDR3 loop: CASSFGLAGGSETQYF. In DNA, the CDR3 is TGTGCTAGCAGCTTTGGACTAGCGGGGGGTTCGGAGACCCAGTACTTC.

This rearrangement joins TRBV12-5 to TRBJ1-4; D ambiguous. V lost 0 bases and J 2 bases, leaving 10 bases between the germline ends. The CDR3 length is 16 residues. CDR1 and CDR2 (germline): LGHNT, FRNRAP. DNA of the CDR3: TGTGCTAGTGGTTTGGTACGTGGGATTACTAATGAAAAACTGTTTTTT. Protein product: CASGLVRGITNEKLFF.

This clonotype was seen a few times. This chain uses TRBV5-6 with TRBJ1-5, with D maybe TRBD1 (6 bases). V was cut by 2 bases and J by 0 bases, with 12 bases left in between. Germline assignment: CDR1 SGHDT and CDR2 YYEEEE. The CDR3 totals 16 residues. CDR3 amino acids: CASSFARGYSNQPQHF. CDR3 nucleotides: TGTGCCAGCAGCTTCGCCAGGGGCTATAGCAATCAGCCCCAGCATTTT.

This clonotype was seen more than once but under ten times. This chain connects TRBV6-5 to TRBJ1-1; unclear D gene. CDR3 length: 15 amino acids. Per the germline V gene, CDR1 is MNHEY and CDR2 is SVGAGI. With 2 bases removed from V and 4 bases from J, the gap between germline ends came to 14 bases. The CDR3: CASSYRATSGTEAFF. The CDR3 DNA sequence: TGTGCCAGCAGTTACCGGGCAACCTCGGGCACTGAAGCTTTCTTT.

This sequence joins TRBV18 and TRBJ2-1; 7 positions match TRBD1. Germline loops: CDR1 KGHSH, CDR2 LQKENI. The CDR3 has 14 residues. The V segment lost 3 bases and the J segment 7 bases; nucleotides outside the gene matches: 6. CDR3 in amino acids: CASSPGTAWNEQFF. CDR3 sequence (DNA): TGTGCCAGCTCACCTGGGACAGCCTGGAATGAGCAGTTCTTC.

This clonotype was seen at least ten times. The J gene is TRBJ1-2, the V gene TRBV6-1; TRBD1 matches at 10 bases. CDR3 length: 12 amino acids. Germline-derived CDR1 and CDR2 are MNHNS and SASEGT. J was trimmed by 8 bases and V by 6 bases; bases with no gene match: 3. The CDR3 DNA follows: TGTGCCAGCAGCGGGACAGGGGAGGGCTACACCTTC. Translating gives CASSGTGEGYTF.

This sequence joins TRBV7-2 and TRBJ2-5; 10 bases fit TRBD2. The germline V gene has CDR1 SGHTA and CDR2 FQGNSA. The junction had 5 bases not matched to a gene; V was cut back by 2 bases and J by 2 bases. The CDR3 extends over 16 amino acids. CDR3 protein: CASSLRGLAVQETQYF. The DNA of the CDR3 is TGTGCCAGCAGCTTACGCGGACTAGCGGTTCAAGAGACCCAGTACTTC. Using reference TRBV7-2 and TRBJ2-5 for the parts outside the CDR3, the full variable domain is GAGVSQSPSNKVTEKGKDVELRCDPISGHTALYWYRQSLGQGLEFLIYFQGNSAPDKSGLPSDRFSAERTGGSVSTLTIQRTQQEDSAVYLCASSLRGLAVQETQYFGPGTRLLVL.

This clonotype was picked up a small number of times. The V gene is TRBV29-1, the J gene TRBJ1-2; a weak D match, TRBD1 (6 bases). Germline values: CDR1 SQVTM, CDR2 ANQGSEA. V lost 4 bases and J 1 base, leaving 19 bases between the germline ends. The CDR3 contains 16 residues. The CDR3 nucleotides are TGCAGCGTTGTGGGGGGGCCCTTACTTCATAACTATGGCTACACCTTC. Encoded protein: CSVVGGPLLHNYGYTF.

This clonotype was seen many times. This rearrangement joins TRBV6-2 or TRBV6-3 to TRBJ1-1; 7 bases map to TRBD1. CDR3 size: 13 residues. The V segment lost 7 bases and the J segment 6 bases; nucleotides outside the gene matches: 8. Germline CDR1 and CDR2: MNHEY and SVGEGT. CDR3 coding DNA: TGTGCCAGCACTCTACAGGGGTATCCTGAAGCTTTCTTT. Protein sequence: CASTLQGYPEAFF.

In this sample, this clonotype turned up many times. The rearrangement links TRBV29-1 to TRBJ1-1; 7 bases match TRBD1. The germline V gene has CDR1 SQVTM and CDR2 ANQGSEA. The CDR3 runs 13 residues. Trimming removed 4 bases from V and 2 bases from J; junction bases left unmatched: 4. For the CDR3, the DNA is TGCAGCGTTGTGGGGGACAGTAACACTGAAGCTTTCTTT. Translation: CSVVGDSNTEAFF. The variable domain in full, completed from reference TRBV29-1 and TRBJ1-1, reads SAVISQKPSRDICQRGTSLTIQCQVDSQVTMMFWYRQQPGQSLTLIATANQGSEATYESGFVIDKFPISRPNLTFSTLTVSNMSPEDSSIYLCSVVGDSNTEAFFGQGTRLTVV.

This clonotype was observed a few times. The chain uses TRBV7-2 and TRBJ1-3, with D tentatively TRBD1 (6 bases). CDR1 and CDR2 (germline): SGHTA, FQGNSA. The CDR3 sequence is 15 residues long. V lost 5 bases, J lost 6 bases, and 17 bases lay in between. CDR3 in DNA: TGTGCCAGCAGCGCCGGGACACCAATTAAAAACACCATATATTTT. Amino acids: CASSAGTPIKNTIYF.

About this clonotype: Given a much more abundant clone one base away, this may be a read error. The chain links TRBV3-1 to TRBJ2-5, with D possibly matching TRBD1 (6 bases). Germline CDR1 and CDR2: LGHDT and YNNKEL (reference sequence). The CDR3 sequence is 13 residues long. This CDR3 reads CASRQVYQEAQYF. DNA of the CDR3: TGTGCCAGCCGACAGGTGTACCAAGAGGCCCAGTACTTC.

There are many counts of this clonotype. The rearrangement joins TRBV10-3 to TRBJ2-7; 9 bases agree with TRBD1. The CDR3 consists of 14 residues. The germline CDR1 and CDR2 sequences are ENHRY and SYGVKD. V shed 2 bases and J 5 bases; nucleotides not matched to a gene: 4. CDR3 DNA: TGTGCCATCAGTGAGAGGGACAGGGTCAACGAGCAGTACTTC. Translated: CAISERDRVNEQYF.

The chain is built from TRBV6-2 or TRBV6-3 and TRBJ2-1; D perhaps matches TRBD2 (7 bases). The V and J ends lost 10 bases and 8 bases respectively, with 21 bases between them. Germline lookup yields CDR1 MNHEY and CDR2 SVGEGT. The CDR3 length is 14 residues. CDR3 DNA sequence: TGTGCCACAGGTAGGGGGGGGCCGTCGGATGAGCAGTTCTTC. It is translated as CATGRGGPSDEQFF.

The chain links TRBV24-1 to TRBJ2-2; 8 bases are a match to TRBD1. J lost 1 base, V lost 7 bases, and 7 bases had no gene match. This CDR3 is 16 amino acids long. Germline assignment: CDR1 KGHDR and CDR2 SFDVKD. This chain's CDR3 is CATRGSTGGNTGELFF. CDR3 in DNA: TGTGCCACCAGGGGTTCTACAGGGGGGAACACCGGGGAGCTGTTTTTT.

The rearrangement joins TRBV5-5 to TRBJ1-5; D perhaps matches TRBD1 (6 bases). Germline V gene lookup returns CDR1 SGHKS and CDR2 YYEKEE (reference sequence). The ends were cut back, 2 bases at V and 4 bases at J, with 10 bases in the middle. CDR3 size: 14 residues. The CDR3 here is CASSLYQGNQPQHF. Written as DNA, the CDR3 is TGTGCCAGCAGCTTATATCAGGGGAATCAGCCCCAGCATTTT.

In its sample, this clonotype was seen a few times. A read error may explain this, as a much larger clone is one base away. The rearrangement links TRBV3-1 to TRBJ2-3, with a weak D call TRBD1 (6 bases). The CDR3 is 16 amino acids. With 2 bases removed from V and 2 bases from J, the gap between germline ends came to 14 bases. The germline CDR1 and CDR2 sequences are LGHDT and YNNKEL (reference sequence). The CDR3 region has the DNA TGTGCCAGCAGCCAACGACAGGCAGGTTCCACAGATACGCAGTATTTT. It specifies CASSQRQAGSTDTQYF.

The table lists this clonotype with many counts. This chain links TRBV2 with TRBJ1-2; D remains ambiguous. Germline CDR1 is SNHLY and CDR2 is FYNNEI. The CDR3 spans 17 residues. Trimming left V 1 base short and J 0 bases short, with 15 bases between. CDR3: CASSEEIWQNSNYGYTF. CDR3 DNA: TGTGCCAGCAGTGAAGAGATTTGGCAAAACTCTAACTATGGCTACACCTTC.

The chain recombines TRBV5-6 with TRBJ2-1; D is undetermined. In germline, CDR1 is SGHDT, CDR2 YYEEEE. The CDR3 covers 15 residues. The V and J ends lost 5 bases and 5 bases respectively, with 17 bases between them. The CDR3 DNA reads TGTGCCAGCAGTCGTTATGGGGTTAGGCACAATGAGCAGTTCTTC. It codes for CASSRYGVRHNEQFF.

This clonotype was recorded at least ten times. The genes are TRBV7-9 and TRBJ2-7, with TRBD2 matching 8 bases. CDR3 length: 15 residues. J gave up 1 base and V 4 bases, and 6 bases lay outside the gene matches. Germline V gene data show CDR1 as SEHNR and CDR2 as FQNEAQ (reference sequence). The CDR3: CASSSRLASSYEQYF. In nucleotides, the CDR3 is TGTGCCAGCAGCTCTAGACTAGCGTCGTCCTACGAGCAGTACTTC.

This clonotype was observed a few times. CDR3 bases: TGTGCCACCGACGCTGGAGCTAATGAAAAACTGTTTTTT. Residues: CATDAGANEKLFF. The chain is built from TRBV19 and TRBJ1-4; D not resolved. CDR3 length: 13 residues. CDR1 LNHDA and CDR2 SQIVND come from the germline V gene (reference sequence). Trimming took 10 bases from V and 3 from J, leaving 12 bases between them.

This clonotype was observed many times. The V call is TRBV20-1, the J call TRBJ2-7; the D gene could be TRBD1 or TRBD2 (5 bases each). The CDR3 has 16 amino acids. Germline V gene lookup returns CDR1 DFQATT and CDR2 SNEGSKA (reference sequence). V was trimmed by 3 bases and J by 3 bases, leaving 21 bases between them. The CDR3 reads CSASGTGGRVFYEQYF. In DNA, the CDR3 is TGCAGTGCTAGTGGGACCGGTGGGCGGGTATTCTACGAGCAGTACTTC.

Many counts were recorded for this clonotype. This CDR3 is CASREPGTGRNEQYF. CDR3 in DNA: TGTGCCAGCAGGGAACCCGGGACAGGGCGTAACGAGCAGTACTTC. The J gene is TRBJ2-7, the V gene TRBV2; 9 bases agree with TRBD1. V dropped 6 bases and J dropped 5; count of bases not matched to a gene: 11. The CDR3 length is 15 residues. Germline CDR1 is SNHLY and CDR2 is FYNNEI.

This clonotype was seen many times. The chain links TRBV20-1 to TRBJ2-7, with D possibly matching TRBD2 (5 bases). The germline V gene encodes CDR1 DFQATT and CDR2 SNEGSKA (reference sequence). The CDR3 has 12 residues. V was trimmed by 4 bases and J by 2 bases, leaving 9 bases between them. CDR3: CSATSGTYEQYF. The CDR3 DNA is TGCAGTGCTACCTCGGGGACCTACGAGCAGTACTTC.

The rearrangement links TRBV19 to TRBJ1-5, with D perhaps TRBD1 (6 bases). The CDR3 has 14 residues. V was trimmed by 8 bases and J by 3 bases, leaving 14 bases between them. The V gene's germline CDR1 is LNHDA and CDR2 SQIVND (reference sequence). This CDR3 reads CASCKHRDNQPQHF. The CDR3 DNA follows: TGTGCCAGTTGCAAGCACAGGGACAATCAGCCCCAGCATTTT.

The table lists this clonotype with many counts. This chain joins TRBV7-3 and TRBJ2-1, with TRBD2 identical over 12 bases. Trimming removed 5 bases from V and 7 bases from J; junction bases left unmatched: 6. Looked up from germline, CDR1 is SGHTA and CDR2 is FQGTGA. The CDR3 sequence is 15 residues long. The CDR3 spells CASSPRLAGANEQFF. CDR3 DNA: TGTGCCAGCAGCCCTCGACTAGCGGGGGCGAATGAGCAGTTCTTC. Based on the CDR3 plus reference TRBV7-3 and TRBJ2-1, the full variable domain is GAGVSQTPSNKVTEKGKYVELRCDPISGHTALYWYRQSLGQGPEFLIYFQGTGAADDSGLPNDRFFAVRPEGSVSTLKIQRTERGDSAVYLCASSPRLAGANEQFFGPGTRLTVL.